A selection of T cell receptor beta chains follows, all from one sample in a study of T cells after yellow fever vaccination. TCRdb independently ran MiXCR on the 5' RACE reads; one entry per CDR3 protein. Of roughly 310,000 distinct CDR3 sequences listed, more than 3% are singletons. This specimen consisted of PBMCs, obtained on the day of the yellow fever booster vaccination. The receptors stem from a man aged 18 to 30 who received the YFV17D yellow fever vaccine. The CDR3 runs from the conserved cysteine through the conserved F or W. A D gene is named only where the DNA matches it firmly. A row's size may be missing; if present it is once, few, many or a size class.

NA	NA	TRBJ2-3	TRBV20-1	TGCAGTGCTACCCAAATGGGGATCTTTTCAGATACGCAGTATTTT	CSATQMGIFSDTQYF
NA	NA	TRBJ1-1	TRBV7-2	TGTGCCAGCAGCCCCCGACAGGCCGATGAAGCTTTCTTT	CASSPRQADEAFF
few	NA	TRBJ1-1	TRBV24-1	TGTGCCACCAGTGTGGTACCGACTGACACTGAAGCTTTCTTT	CATSVVPTDTEAFF
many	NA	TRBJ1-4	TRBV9	TGTGCCAGCAGCGTAGGGGGGAGTACTAATGAAAAACTGTTTTTT	CASSVGGSTNEKLFF
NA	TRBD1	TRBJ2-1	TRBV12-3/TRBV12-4	TGTGCCAGCAGCGGACAGGGGGCGGGTGAGCAGTTCTTC	CASSGQGAGEQFF
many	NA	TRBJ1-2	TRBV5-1	TGCGCCAGCAGCTTGGGCGGTGGTGTCTATGGCTACACCTTC	CASSLGGGVYGYTF
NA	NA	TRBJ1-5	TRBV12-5	TGTGCTAGTGCCAGGGAGAGCAATCAGCCCCAGCATTTT	CASARESNQPQHF
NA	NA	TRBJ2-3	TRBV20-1	TGCAGTGCTAGAAGGGATACCCCGCAGTATTTT	CSARRDTPQYF
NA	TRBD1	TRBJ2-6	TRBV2	TGTGCCACTTCGACAGGGTTCGGGGCCAACGTCCTGACTTTC	CATSTGFGANVLTF
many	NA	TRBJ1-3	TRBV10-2	TGCGCCAGCGGGCGCGGCCTGGACGGAAACACCATATATTTT	CASGRGLDGNTIYF
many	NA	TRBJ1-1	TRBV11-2	TGTGCCAGCAGCTTACTGGGGAACACTGAAGCTTTCTTT	CASSLLGNTEAFF
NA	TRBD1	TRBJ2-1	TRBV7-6	TGTGCCAGCAGCTTAACGGGCCCCAGGGGGCAAAGTGCCAATGAGCAGTTCTTC	CASSLTGPRGQSANEQFF
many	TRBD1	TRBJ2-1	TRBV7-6	TGTGCCAGCAGCACATTGCCGGGACAGGGAGCCAACAATGAGCAGTTCTTC	CASSTLPGQGANNEQFF
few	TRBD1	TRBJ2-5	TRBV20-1	TGCAGTGCTAGGTTGGGACAGCCTAAAGAGACCCAGTACTTC	CSARLGQPKETQYF
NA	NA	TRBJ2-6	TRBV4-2	TGTGCCAGCAGCCAAGATAAAGTGAGGGACGGGGCCAACGTCCTGACTTTC	CASSQDKVRDGANVLTF
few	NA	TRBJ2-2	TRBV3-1	TGTGCCAGCAGCCAGGGACAAAGGAACACCGGGGAGCTGTTTTTT	CASSQGQRNTGELFF
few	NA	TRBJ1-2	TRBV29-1	TGCAGCGTTGACTCCGGGACCGCCCTCTATGGCTACACCTTC	CSVDSGTALYGYTF
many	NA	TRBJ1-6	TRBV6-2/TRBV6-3	TGTGCCAGCAACAAAGGGGAGAGGCCGCTGAGGAATTCACCCCTCCACTTT	CASNKGERPLRNSPLHF
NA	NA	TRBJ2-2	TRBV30	TGTGCCTGGAGTGGGGTGGGCAGGCACTCCGGGGAGCTGTTTTTT	CAWSGVGRHSGELFF
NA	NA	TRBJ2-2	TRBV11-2	TGTGCCAGCAGCGGCGGTAGCGGCTGGTTGGGGGGCACCGGGGAGCTGTTTTTT	CASSGGSGWLGGTGELFF
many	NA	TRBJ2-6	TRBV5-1	TGCGCCAGCAGAGCCACGGGGTCCCCTGGGGCCAACGTCCTGACTTTC	CASRATGSPGANVLTF
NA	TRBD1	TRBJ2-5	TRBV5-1	TGCGCCAGCAGCCTCAGCGGGACAGGGGGCTTAGAGACCCAGTACTTC	CASSLSGTGGLETQYF
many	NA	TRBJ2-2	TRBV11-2	TGTGCCAGCAGCTTAGATCTTGGACAGATCCCCGGGGAGCTGTTTTTT	CASSLDLGQIPGELFF
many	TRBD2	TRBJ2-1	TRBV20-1	TGCAGTGTCCAGCGGGGGGCCTCCTACAATGAGCAGTTCTTC	CSVQRGASYNEQFF
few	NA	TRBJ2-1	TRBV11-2	TGTGCCAGCAGCCGCGAGGGGGTCAGGAAGCAGTTCTTC	CASSREGVRKQFF
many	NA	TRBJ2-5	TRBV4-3	TGCGCCAGCAGCCAAGTTTACATTCAAGAGACCCAGTACTTC	CASSQVYIQETQYF
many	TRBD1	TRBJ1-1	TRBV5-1	TGCGCCAGCAGCTCGGACAGGGGCGCTGAAGCTTTCTTT	CASSSDRGAEAFF
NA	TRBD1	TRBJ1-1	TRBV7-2	TGTGCCAGCAGCTTACCGGGACAGATCATGAACACTGAAGCTTTCTTT	CASSLPGQIMNTEAFF
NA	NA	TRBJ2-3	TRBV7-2	TGTGCCAGCAGCGATGGCCTAGGAAGGAGCACAGATACGCAGTATTTT	CASSDGLGRSTDTQYF
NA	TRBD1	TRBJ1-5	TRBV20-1	TGCAGTGCTAAGGTGACAGGGGCAGCTCAGCCCCAGCATTTT	CSAKVTGAAQPQHF
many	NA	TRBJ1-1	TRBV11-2	TGTGCCAGCAGCCGCCAAAAGGCGTCCGTGAACACTGAAGCTTTCTTT	CASSRQKASVNTEAFF